This TCR beta chain comes out of a study of early stage breast cancer tumors. Sequencing was performed with immunoSEQ multiplex PCR; in TCRdb, only in-frame clones are kept and a portion is missing. Of about 63,000 clones in the sample, about 74% were seen once. The CDR3 has 14 residues. V was pared by 3 bases and J by 1 base, with 9 bases between. Per the germline V gene, CDR1 is LNHDA and CDR2 is SQIVND (reference sequence). The sample was blood. J is TRBJ1-1 and V is TRBV19; D may be TRBD1 (5 bases). The clonotype comes from a person aged 25-39 years with breast cancer. CDR3 nucleotide sequence: TGTGCCAGTAGTATCGGGGGATGGAACACTGAAGCTTTCTTT. It translates to CASSIGGWNTEAFF.